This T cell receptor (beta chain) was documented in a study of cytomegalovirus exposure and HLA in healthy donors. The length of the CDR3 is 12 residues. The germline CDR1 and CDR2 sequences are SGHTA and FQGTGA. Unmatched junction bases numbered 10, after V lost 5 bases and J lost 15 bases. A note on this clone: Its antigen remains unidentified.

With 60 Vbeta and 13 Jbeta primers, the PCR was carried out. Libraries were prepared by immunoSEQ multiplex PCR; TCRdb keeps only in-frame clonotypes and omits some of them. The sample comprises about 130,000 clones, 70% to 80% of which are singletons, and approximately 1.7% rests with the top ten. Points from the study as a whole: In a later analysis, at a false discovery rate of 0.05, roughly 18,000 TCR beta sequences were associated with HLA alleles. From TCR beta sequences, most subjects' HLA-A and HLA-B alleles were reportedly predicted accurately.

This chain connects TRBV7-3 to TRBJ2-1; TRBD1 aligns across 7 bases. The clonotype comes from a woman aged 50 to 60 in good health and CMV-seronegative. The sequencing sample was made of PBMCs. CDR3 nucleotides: TGTGCCAGCAGCCCCACCGGGACAGCTTGGTTCTTC. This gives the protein CASSPTGTAWFF.